These 7 T cell receptor beta chains were all obtained from the same sample, sequenced in a study of shared clonotypes between healthy human individuals. Clones were read by immunoSEQ multiplex PCR, and TCRdb kept only the in-frame ones, dropping some. Counted here are about 640,000 clones, roughly 70% occurring once; the ten biggest clones make up 1.5% to 2%. Sequencing was done on a sample of memory CD4+ T cells sorted from blood. Sample subset: CD45RA-negative fraction. The source of these receptors is a woman aged 25 to 45 in good health.

In DNA, the CDR3 is TGTGCCAGCAGCTTCAATTCCCTCGGCGGGAGCATGGGAGAGCAGTACTTC. This codes for CASSFNSLGGSMGEQYF. The rearrangement links TRBV7-2 to TRBJ2-7, with TRBD2 matching over 7 bases. Unmatched junction bases numbered 18, after V lost 3 bases and J lost 7 bases. Germline CDR1 and CDR2: SGHTA and FQGNSA. This CDR3 region has 17 residues.

The V call is TRBV19, the J call TRBJ1-2; D perhaps matches TRBD1 (5 bases). CDR3 length equals 14 residues. With 5 bases removed from V and 2 bases from J, the gap between germline ends came to 12 bases. CDR1 is LNHDA and CDR2 is SQIVND in the germline V gene (reference sequence). In nucleotides, the CDR3 is TGTGCCAGTAGTTTTGGGGCAGAGAACTATGGCTACACCTTC. Translation: CASSFGAENYGYTF.

In this sample, this clone is medium-sized (0.01 to 0.1%). J is TRBJ2-1 and V is TRBV7-8, with 8 bases fitting TRBD1. There are 14 residues in the CDR3. The germline V gene has CDR1 SGHVS and CDR2 FQNEAQ. The junction had 5 bases not matched to a gene; V was cut back by 4 bases and J by 6 bases. Here the CDR3 DNA reads TGTGCCAGCAGCTCGGGACAGGCGTTCAATGAGCAGTTCTTC. Encoded protein: CASSSGQAFNEQFF.

This clone was detected once. This specimen includes other DNA sequences encoding the same CDR3. CDR3 sequence: CATSRDPNTEAFF. The CDR3 DNA sequence: TGTGCCACCAGCAGAGACCCGAACACTGAAGCTTTCTTT. The V and J genes are TRBV15 and TRBJ1-1; D unclear. With 0 bases removed from V and 1 base from J, the gap between germline ends came to 3 bases. This CDR3 contains 13 residues. In germline, CDR1 is LNHNV, CDR2 YYDKDF (reference sequence).

V is TRBV27 and J is TRBJ2-4; D possibly corresponds to TRBD1 (5 bases). The CDR3 totals 14 residues. Germline V gene sequence: CDR1 MNHEY, CDR2 SMNVEV (reference sequence). V lost 2 bases to trimming and J lost 3 bases, with 8 bases between them. The CDR3 bases are TGTGCCAGCAGTTTACGAGGACACAAAAACATTCAGTACTTC. Translating it yields CASSLRGHKNIQYF.

This clone was counted a few times. The rearrangement links TRBV11-2 to TRBJ2-5; TRBD2 matches 8 bases. Germline CDR1 and CDR2: SGHAT and FQNNGV. Losses at the gene ends were 1 base for V and 5 bases for J; bases not matched to a gene: 6. CDR3 length equals 15 residues. The CDR3 loop reads CASSLVSGRWETQYF. The CDR3 coding sequence is TGTGCCAGCAGCTTAGTGAGCGGGAGATGGGAGACCCAGTACTTC.

The chain is built from TRBV9 and TRBJ2-1; D remains ambiguous. Between the trimmed V and J ends, which lost 3 bases and 5 bases, there was a span of 9 bases. The CDR3 loop spans 13 amino acids. Germline values: CDR1 SGDLS, CDR2 YYNGEE. CDR3 DNA sequence: TGTGCCAGCAGCGCCCAGACCAACAATGAGCAGTTCTTC. This codes for CASSAQTNNEQFF.